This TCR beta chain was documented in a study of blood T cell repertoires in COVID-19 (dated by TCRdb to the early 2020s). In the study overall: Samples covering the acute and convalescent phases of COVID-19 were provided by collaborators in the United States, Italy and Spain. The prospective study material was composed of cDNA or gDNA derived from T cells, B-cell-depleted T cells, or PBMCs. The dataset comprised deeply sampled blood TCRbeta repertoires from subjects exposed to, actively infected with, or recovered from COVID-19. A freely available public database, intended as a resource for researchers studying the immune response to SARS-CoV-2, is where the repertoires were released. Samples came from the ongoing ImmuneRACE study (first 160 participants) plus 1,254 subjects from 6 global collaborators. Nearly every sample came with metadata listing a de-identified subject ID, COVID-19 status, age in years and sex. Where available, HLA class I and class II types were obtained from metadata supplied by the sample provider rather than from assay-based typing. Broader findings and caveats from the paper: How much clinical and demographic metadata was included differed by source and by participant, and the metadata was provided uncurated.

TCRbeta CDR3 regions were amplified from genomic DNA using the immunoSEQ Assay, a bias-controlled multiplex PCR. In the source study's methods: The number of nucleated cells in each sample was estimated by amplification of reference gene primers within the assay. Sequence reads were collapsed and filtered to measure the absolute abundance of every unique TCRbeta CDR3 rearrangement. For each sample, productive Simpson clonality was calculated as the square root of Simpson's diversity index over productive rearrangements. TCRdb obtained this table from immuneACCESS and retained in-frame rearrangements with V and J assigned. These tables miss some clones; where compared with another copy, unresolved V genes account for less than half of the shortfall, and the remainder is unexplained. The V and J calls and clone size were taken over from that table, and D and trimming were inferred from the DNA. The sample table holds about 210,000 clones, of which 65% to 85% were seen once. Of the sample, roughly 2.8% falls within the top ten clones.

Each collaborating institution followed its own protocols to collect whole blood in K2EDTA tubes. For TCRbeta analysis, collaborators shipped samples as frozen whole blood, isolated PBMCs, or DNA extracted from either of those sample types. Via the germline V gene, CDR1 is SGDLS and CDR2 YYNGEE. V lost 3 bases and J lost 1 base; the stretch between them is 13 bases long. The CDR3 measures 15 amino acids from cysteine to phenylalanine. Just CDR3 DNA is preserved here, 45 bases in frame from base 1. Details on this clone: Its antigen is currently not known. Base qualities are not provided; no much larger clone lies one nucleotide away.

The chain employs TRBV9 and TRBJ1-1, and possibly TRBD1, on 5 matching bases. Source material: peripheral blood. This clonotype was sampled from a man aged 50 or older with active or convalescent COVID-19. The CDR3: CASSALTDPNTEAFF. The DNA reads TGTGCCAGCAGCGCACTGACAGACCCGAACACTGAAGCTTTCTTT.